The T cell receptor beta chain described here comes from a study of control samples from healthy donors and cancer patients. The table came from immunoSEQ multiplex PCR; TCRdb's copy has only in-frame clones and leaves some out. The repertoire holds about 140,000 clones, with 75% to 90% as singletons. This clone was detected only once. Trimming cost V 4 bases and J 6 bases, with 10 bases left between them. The CDR3 loop spans 12 amino acids. Looked up from germline, CDR1 is LGHDT and CDR2 is YNNKEL (reference sequence). The chain links TRBV3-1 (or the pseudogene TRBV3-2) to TRBJ2-7; D unclear. The sample consisted of blood. The TCR sequence derives from a man aged 25 to 40 in good health. The CDR3 region has the DNA TGTGCCAGCAGCCCCGATGATCGCGAGCAGTACTTC. It specifies CASSPDDREQYF.